This T cell receptor (beta chain) was profiled in a study of PD-1 blockade in mismatch repair-deficient tumors. Every patient had mismatch repair deficiency by PCR or immunohistochemistry. Assay used: immunoSEQ multiplex PCR; TCRdb lists only in-frame clones, some missing. The sample records 90,000 to 120,000 clones, about 79% being singletons. Unmatched junction bases numbered 15, after V lost 7 bases and J lost 0 bases. Germline CDR1 is WNHNN and CDR2 is SYGVQD (reference sequence). The CDR3 length is 18 residues. The TCR originated in an adult with mismatch repair-deficient cancer. This material consisted of peripheral blood, taken approximately 35 weeks after starting pembrolizumab. The chain has TRBV10-1 and TRBJ1-3; the match to TRBD1 covers 7 bases. In nucleotides, the CDR3 is TGCGCCAGCATCATCAGGGGGAGGGCAGGTCACTCTGGAAACACCATATATTTT. It encodes CASIIRGRAGHSGNTIYF.